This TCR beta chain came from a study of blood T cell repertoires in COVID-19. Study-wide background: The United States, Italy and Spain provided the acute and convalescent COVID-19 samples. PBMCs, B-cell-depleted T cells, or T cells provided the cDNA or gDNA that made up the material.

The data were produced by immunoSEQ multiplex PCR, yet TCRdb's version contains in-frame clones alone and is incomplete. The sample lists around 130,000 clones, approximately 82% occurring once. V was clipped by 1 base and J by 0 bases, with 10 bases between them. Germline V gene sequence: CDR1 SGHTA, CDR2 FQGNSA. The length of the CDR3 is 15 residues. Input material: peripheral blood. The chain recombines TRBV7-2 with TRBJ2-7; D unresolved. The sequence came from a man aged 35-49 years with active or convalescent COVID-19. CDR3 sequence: CASSLDGGSSYEQYF. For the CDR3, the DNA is TGTGCCAGCAGCTTAGATGGCGGTAGCTCCTACGAGCAGTACTTC.